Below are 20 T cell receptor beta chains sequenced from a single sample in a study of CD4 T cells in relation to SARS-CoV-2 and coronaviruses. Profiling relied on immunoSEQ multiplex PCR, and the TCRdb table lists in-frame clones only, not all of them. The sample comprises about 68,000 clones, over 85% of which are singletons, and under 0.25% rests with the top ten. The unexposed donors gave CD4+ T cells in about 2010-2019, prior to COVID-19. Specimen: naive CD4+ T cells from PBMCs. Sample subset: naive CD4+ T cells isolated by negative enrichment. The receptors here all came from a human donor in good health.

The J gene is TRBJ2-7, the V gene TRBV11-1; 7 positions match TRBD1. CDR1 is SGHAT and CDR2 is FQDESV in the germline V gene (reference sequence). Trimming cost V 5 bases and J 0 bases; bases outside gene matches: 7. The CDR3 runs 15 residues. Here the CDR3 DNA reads TGTGCCAGCAGCGATGACAGGGTTGGCTCCTACGAGCAGTACTTC. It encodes CASSDDRVGSYEQYF.

CDR3 DNA: TGCGCCAGCAGCTTGAAACAGACCACAGATACGCAGTATTTT. Translation: CASSLKQTTDTQYF. J is TRBJ2-3 and V is TRBV5-1; D unclear. There are 14 residues in the CDR3. Looked up from germline, CDR1 is SGHRS and CDR2 is YFSETQ. V lost 1 base to trimming and J lost 2 bases, with 8 bases between them.

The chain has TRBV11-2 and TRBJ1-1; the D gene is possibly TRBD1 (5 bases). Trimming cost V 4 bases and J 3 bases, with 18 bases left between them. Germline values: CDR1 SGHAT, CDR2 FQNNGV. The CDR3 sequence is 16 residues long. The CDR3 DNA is TGTGCCAGCAGCTCGAGGCTTAAAATAGGGGACACTGAAGCTTTCTTT. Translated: CASSSRLKIGDTEAFF.

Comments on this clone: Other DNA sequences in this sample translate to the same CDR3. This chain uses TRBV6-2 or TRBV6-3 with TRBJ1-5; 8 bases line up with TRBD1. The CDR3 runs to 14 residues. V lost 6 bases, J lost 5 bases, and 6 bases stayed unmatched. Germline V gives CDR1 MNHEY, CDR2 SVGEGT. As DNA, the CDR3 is TGTGCCAGCAGCCCCCGACAGGGGCATCAGCCCCAGCATTTT. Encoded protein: CASSPRQGHQPQHF.

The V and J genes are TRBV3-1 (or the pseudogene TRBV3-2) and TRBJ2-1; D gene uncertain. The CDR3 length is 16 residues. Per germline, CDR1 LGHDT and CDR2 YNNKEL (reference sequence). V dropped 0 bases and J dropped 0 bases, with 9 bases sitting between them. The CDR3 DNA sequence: TGTGCCAGCAGCCAAGAACGGGTTCCCTCCTACAATGAGCAGTTCTTC. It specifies CASSQERVPSYNEQFF.

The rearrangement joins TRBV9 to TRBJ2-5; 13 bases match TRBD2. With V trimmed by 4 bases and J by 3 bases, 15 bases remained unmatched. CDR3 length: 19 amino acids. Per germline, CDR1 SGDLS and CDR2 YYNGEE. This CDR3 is CASSLRATGLAGWEETQYF. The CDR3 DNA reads TGTGCCAGCAGCCTGAGGGCGACGGGACTAGCGGGATGGGAAGAGACCCAGTACTTC.

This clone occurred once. Here the CDR3 DNA reads TGTGCCACCAGCAGAGCCGGGGGGGGAGCTGAAGCTTTCTTT. Amino acids: CATSRAGGGAEAFF. The chain recombines TRBV15 with TRBJ1-1, with D perhaps TRBD1 (5 bases). The CDR3 totals 14 residues. Germline values: CDR1 LNHNV, CDR2 YYDKDF (reference sequence). V lost 1 base and J 6 bases, leaving 12 bases between the germline ends.

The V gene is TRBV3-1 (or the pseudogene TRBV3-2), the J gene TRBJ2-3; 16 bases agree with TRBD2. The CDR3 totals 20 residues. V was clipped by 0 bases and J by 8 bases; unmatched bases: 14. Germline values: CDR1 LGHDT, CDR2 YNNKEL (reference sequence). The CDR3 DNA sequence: TGTGCCAGCAGCCAAGATCTTAGCGGGACTAGCGGGGGGGCCTATATTACGCAGTATTTT. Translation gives CASSQDLSGTSGGAYITQYF.

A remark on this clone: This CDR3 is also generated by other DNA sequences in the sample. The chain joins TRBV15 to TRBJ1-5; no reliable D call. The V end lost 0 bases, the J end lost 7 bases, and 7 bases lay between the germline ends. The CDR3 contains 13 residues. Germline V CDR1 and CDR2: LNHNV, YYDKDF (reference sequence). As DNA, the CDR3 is TGTGCCACCAGCAGAGATCGGGGACAGCCCCAGCATTTT. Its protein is CATSRDRGQPQHF. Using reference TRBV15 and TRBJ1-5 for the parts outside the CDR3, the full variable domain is DAMVIQNPRYQVTQFGKPVTLSCSQTLNHNVMYWYQQKSSQAPKLLFHYYDKDFNNEADTPDNFQSRRPNTSFCFLDIRSPGLGDTAMYLCATSRDRGQPQHFGDGTRLSIL.

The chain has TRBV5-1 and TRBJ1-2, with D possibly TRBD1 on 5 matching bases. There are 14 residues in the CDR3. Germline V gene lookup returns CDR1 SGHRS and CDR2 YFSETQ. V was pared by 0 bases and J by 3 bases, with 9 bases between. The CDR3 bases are TGCGCCAGCAGCTTGGGACAGCGAGACTATGGCTACACCTTC. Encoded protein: CASSLGQRDYGYTF.

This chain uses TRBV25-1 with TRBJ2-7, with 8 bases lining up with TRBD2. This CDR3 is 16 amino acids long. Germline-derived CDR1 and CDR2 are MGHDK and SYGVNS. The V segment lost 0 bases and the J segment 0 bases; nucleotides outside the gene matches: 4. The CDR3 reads CASSEYGSGVSYEQYF. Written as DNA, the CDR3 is TGTGCCAGCAGTGAATATGGTAGCGGGGTCTCCTACGAGCAGTACTTC.

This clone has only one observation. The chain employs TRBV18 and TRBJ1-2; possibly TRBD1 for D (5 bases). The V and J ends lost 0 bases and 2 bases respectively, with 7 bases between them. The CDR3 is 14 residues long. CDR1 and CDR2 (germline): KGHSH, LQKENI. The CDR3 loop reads CASSPPRANYGYTF. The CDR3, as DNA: TGTGCCAGCTCACCACCCAGGGCGAACTATGGCTACACCTTC.

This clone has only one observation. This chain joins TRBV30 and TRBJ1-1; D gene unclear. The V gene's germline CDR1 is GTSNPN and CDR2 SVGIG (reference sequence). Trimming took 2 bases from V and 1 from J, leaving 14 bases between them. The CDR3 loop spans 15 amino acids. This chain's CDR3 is CAWSTTAYWNTEAFF. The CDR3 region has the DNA TGTGCCTGGAGTACGACCGCATATTGGAACACTGAAGCTTTCTTT. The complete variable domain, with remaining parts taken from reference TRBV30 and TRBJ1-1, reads SQTIHQWPATLVQPVGSPLSLECTVEGTSNPNLYWYRQAAGRGLQLLFYSVGIGQISSEVPQNLSASRPQDRQFILSSKKLLLSDSGFYLCAWSTTAYWNTEAFFGQGTRLTVV.

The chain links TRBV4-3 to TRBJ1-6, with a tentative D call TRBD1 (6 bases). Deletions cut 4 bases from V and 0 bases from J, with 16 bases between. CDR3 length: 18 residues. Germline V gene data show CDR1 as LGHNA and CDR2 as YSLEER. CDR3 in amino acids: CASSRATQGSSYNSPLHF. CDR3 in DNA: TGCGCCAGCAGCCGCGCCACACAGGGCAGCTCCTATAATTCACCCCTCCACTTT.

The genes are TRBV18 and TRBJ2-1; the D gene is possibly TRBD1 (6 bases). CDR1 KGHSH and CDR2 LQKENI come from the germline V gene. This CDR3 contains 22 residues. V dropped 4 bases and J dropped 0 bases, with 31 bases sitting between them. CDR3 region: CASSLKPAQGHGSVSSYNEQFF. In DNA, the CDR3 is TGTGCCAGCTCACTGAAACCCGCCCAGGGGCATGGCTCCGTAAGCTCCTACAATGAGCAGTTCTTC. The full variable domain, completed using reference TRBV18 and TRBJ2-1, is NAGVMQNPRHLVRRRGQEARLRCSPMKGHSHVYWYRQLPEEGLKFMVYLQKENIIDESGMPKERFSAEFPKEGPSILRIQQVVRGDSAAYFCASSLKPAQGHGSVSSYNEQFFGPGTRLTVL.

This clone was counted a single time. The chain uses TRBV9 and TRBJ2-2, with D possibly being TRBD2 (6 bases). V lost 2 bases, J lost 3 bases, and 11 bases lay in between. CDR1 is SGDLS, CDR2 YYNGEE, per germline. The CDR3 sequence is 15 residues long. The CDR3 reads CASSVPREHTGELFF. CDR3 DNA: TGTGCCAGCAGCGTCCCCCGGGAGCACACCGGGGAGCTGTTTTTT.

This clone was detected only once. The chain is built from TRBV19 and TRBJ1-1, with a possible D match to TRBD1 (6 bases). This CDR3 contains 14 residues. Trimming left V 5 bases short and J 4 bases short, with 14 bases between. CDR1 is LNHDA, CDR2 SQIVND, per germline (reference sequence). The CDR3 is CASSPNQGPTEAFF. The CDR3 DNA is TGTGCCAGTAGTCCTAATCAGGGGCCCACTGAAGCTTTCTTT.

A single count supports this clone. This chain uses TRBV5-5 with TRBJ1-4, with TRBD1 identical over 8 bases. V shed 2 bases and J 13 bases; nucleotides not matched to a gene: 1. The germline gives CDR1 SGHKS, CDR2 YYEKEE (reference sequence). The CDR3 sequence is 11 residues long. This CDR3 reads CASSLQGGLFF. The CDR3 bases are TGTGCCAGCAGCTTACAGGGGGGACTGTTTTTT.

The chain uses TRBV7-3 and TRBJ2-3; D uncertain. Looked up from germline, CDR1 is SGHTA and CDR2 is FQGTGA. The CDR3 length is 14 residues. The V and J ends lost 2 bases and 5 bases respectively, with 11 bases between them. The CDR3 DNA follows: TGTGCCAGCAGCTTATTCGGACCAGAAGATACGCAGTATTTT. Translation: CASSLFGPEDTQYF.

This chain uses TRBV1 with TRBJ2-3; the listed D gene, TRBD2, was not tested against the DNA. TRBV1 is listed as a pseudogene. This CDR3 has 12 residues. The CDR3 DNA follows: TGCACCAGCAGTCCCCCCTCAGATACGCAGTATTTT. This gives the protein CTSSPPSDTQYF.